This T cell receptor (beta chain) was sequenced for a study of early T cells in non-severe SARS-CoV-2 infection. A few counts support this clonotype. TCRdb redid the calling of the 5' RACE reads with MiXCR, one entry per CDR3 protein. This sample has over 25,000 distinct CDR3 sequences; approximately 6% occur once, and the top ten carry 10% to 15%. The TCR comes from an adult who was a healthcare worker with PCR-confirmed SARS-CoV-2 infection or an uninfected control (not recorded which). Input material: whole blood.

The CDR3 DNA reads as TGTGCCAGCAGCTACGGACTAGCGGGAATGAACACCGGGGAGCTGTTTTTT. Its protein is CASSYGLAGMNTGELFF. The V and J genes are TRBV7-9 and TRBJ2-2, with 12 bases lining up with TRBD2. CDR3 size: 17 residues. V shed 4 bases and J 1 base; nucleotides not matched to a gene: 4. Germline V gene data show CDR1 as SEHNR and CDR2 as FQNEAQ (reference sequence).